This T cell receptor (beta chain) comes out of a study of beta chain features in type 1 diabetes. This CDR3 comprises 12 residues. Germline V gene lookup returns CDR1 SQVTM and CDR2 ANQGSEA. V shed 7 bases, J shed 8 bases, and the junction held 8 bases outside the gene matches. This clone was recorded many times. Investigators reverse transcribed all isolated RNA, so they sequenced expressed TCRB transcripts. Repertoires were generated with immunoSEQ multiplex PCR, while TCRdb's copy carries only in-frame clones and drops some. The sample shows under 150,000 clones, 6% to 7.5% of them seen only once. The receptor was derived from a woman aged 25 to 39 in good health. The chain has TRBV29-1 and TRBJ1-2; 9 positions match TRBD1. What was sequenced was central memory CD4+ T cells from blood. This CDR3 reads CSALGQGGGYTF. CDR3 DNA: TGCAGCGCCCTGGGACAGGGTGGCGGCTACACCTTC.